A single sample is the source of the 24 T cell receptor beta chains below, sequenced in a study of shared clonotypes between healthy human individuals. Selected positively for CCR7 and CD45RO-negative, naive CD8 cells excluded terminally differentiated effector memory CD45RA+ cells. Measured with immunoSEQ multiplex PCR; TCRdb has only the in-frame clones, and not every one. The profile shows about 2.2 million clones, approximately 94% of them singletons. Input material: naive CD8+ T cells from PBMCs. Receptors were obtained from a man between 18 and 29 years old in good health. Some clones in this sample may be carry-over from other donors' samples.

This clone appeared once. The rearrangement joins TRBV7-9 to TRBJ1-3; 8 positions match TRBD1. V gave up 1 base and J gave up 7 bases; unmatched junction bases: 3. This CDR3 comprises 14 residues. Per germline, CDR1 SEHNR and CDR2 FQNEAQ (reference sequence). The CDR3 loop reads CASSLVQGDNTIYF. The CDR3 DNA follows: TGTGCCAGCAGCTTAGTACAGGGGGACAACACCATATATTTT.

The chain is built from TRBV14 and TRBJ2-7; TRBD2 matches 11 bases. This CDR3 has 16 residues. Germline values: CDR1 SGHDN, CDR2 FVKESK. The junction had 7 bases not matched to a gene; V was cut back by 3 bases and J by 3 bases. In DNA, the CDR3 is TGTGCCAGCAGCCAGTTACTAGCGGGAGACTTCTACGAGCAGTACTTC. It yields the protein CASSQLLAGDFYEQYF.

The rearrangement joins TRBV9 to TRBJ2-1, with 9 bases aligning to TRBD1. This CDR3 contains 18 residues. With V trimmed by 4 bases and J by 0 bases, 11 bases remained unmatched. Germline CDR1 reads SGDLS; CDR2 reads YYNGEE. DNA for the CDR3: TGTGCCAGCAGCTTTACAGGGGGCTCGGGGTACTCCTACAATGAGCAGTTCTTC. It specifies CASSFTGGSGYSYNEQFF.

The CDR3 here is CASSYSGGRLDTEAFF. CDR3 nucleotide sequence: TGTGCCAGCAGTTACTCGGGGGGGCGTTTGGACACTGAAGCTTTCTTT. V usage is TRBV6-6 and J usage is TRBJ1-1; D is perhaps TRBD1 (6 bases). Germline lookup yields CDR1 MNHNY and CDR2 SVGAGI (reference sequence). Deletions cut 0 bases from V and 3 bases from J, with 14 bases between. This CDR3 contains 16 residues.

The chain joins TRBV13 to TRBJ2-1; TRBD2 agrees at 10 bases. Trimming cost V 10 bases and J 1 base; bases outside gene matches: 10. Germline CDR1 reads PRHDT; CDR2 reads FYEKMQ (reference sequence). This CDR3 is 16 amino acids long. The CDR3, as DNA: TGTGCCACCAGGAGCGGGAGGGCCGAATCCTACAATGAGCAGTTCTTC. Translated, it gives CATRSGRAESYNEQFF.

The rearrangement links TRBV12-1 to TRBJ2-2; the table gives TRBD2 as D, unverified against the DNA. TRBV12-1 is assigned pseudogene status. The CDR3 is made up of 17 amino acids. In nucleotides, the CDR3 is TGTGCCAGCAGCTTGCACCTAGCGGGAGATGAGACCGGGGAGCTGTTTTTT. As protein: CASSLHLAGDETGELFF.

The V gene is TRBV7-9, the J gene TRBJ2-4; 12 positions agree with TRBD2. This CDR3 region has 16 residues. CDR1 and CDR2 from the germline V gene are SEHNR and FQNEAQ (reference sequence). Trimming removed 1 base from V and 5 bases from J; junction bases left unmatched: 3. In DNA, the CDR3 is TGTGCCAGCAGCTTAGGGACTAGCGGGATTCAAAACATTCAGTACTTC. It translates to CASSLGTSGIQNIQYF. Supplemented by reference TRBV7-9 and TRBJ2-4, the full variable domain reads DTGVSQNPRHKITKRGQNVTFRCDPISEHNRLYWYRQTLGQGPEFLTYFQNEAQLEKSRLLSDRFSAERPKGSFSTLEIQRTEQGDSAMYLCASSLGTSGIQNIQYFGAGTRLSVL.

V gene TRBV4-1 combines with J gene TRBJ2-2; D is unresolved. This CDR3 has 15 residues. V dropped 2 bases and J dropped 6 bases, with 13 bases sitting between them. Germline values: CDR1 MGHRA, CDR2 YSYEKL. The DNA of the CDR3 is TGCGCCAGCAGCCAAAGCCAGACGGGTCCCGGGGAGCTGTTTTTT. Encoded protein: CASSQSQTGPGELFF.

This rearrangement joins TRBV15 to TRBJ2-7, with 10 bases that match TRBD2. The ends lost 5 bases at V and 4 bases at J; junction bases unmatched: 8. There are 15 residues in the CDR3. Germline V gene data show CDR1 as LNHNV and CDR2 as YYDKDF (reference sequence). The CDR3 here is CATSDRTSGPYEQYF. CDR3 sequence (DNA): TGTGCCACCAGCGACCGGACTAGCGGACCTTACGAGCAGTACTTC.

The chain has TRBV6-6 and TRBJ2-7; TRBD1 matches 7 bases. This CDR3 comprises 14 residues. Trimming cost V 3 bases and J 4 bases; bases outside gene matches: 6. Germline values: CDR1 MNHNY, CDR2 SVGAGI (reference sequence). CDR3 residues: CASSYEGARYEQYF. The CDR3 region has the DNA TGTGCCAGCAGTTATGAGGGGGCGAGGTACGAGCAGTACTTC.

This clone was detected only once. This chain connects TRBV27 to TRBJ2-3, with unresolved D. There are 16 residues in the CDR3. Germline-derived CDR1 and CDR2 are MNHEY and SMNVEV (reference sequence). Between the trimmed V and J ends, which lost 6 bases and 1 base, there was a span of 17 bases. The CDR3 region has the DNA TGTGCCAGCAGCCCAAGGACCCACCCGGGCACAGATACGCAGTATTTT. Its translation: CASSPRTHPGTDTQYF.

J is TRBJ2-1 and V is TRBV5-6; the D call may be TRBD1 or TRBD2 (7 bases each). CDR1 and CDR2 from the germline V gene are SGHDT and YYEEEE. The V end lost 1 base, the J end lost 5 bases, and 16 bases lay between the germline ends. CDR3 length: 16 residues. Here the CDR3 reads CASSLLADRSHNEQFF. The CDR3 region has the DNA TGTGCCAGCAGCTTGCTAGCGGACAGGTCGCACAATGAGCAGTTCTTC. Full variable domain (outside the CDR3, taken from reference TRBV5-6 and TRBJ2-1): DAGVTQSPTHLIKTRGQQVTLRCSPKSGHDTVSWYQQALGQGPQFIFQYYEEEERQRGNFPDRFSGHQFPNYSSELNVNALLLGDSALYLCASSLLADRSHNEQFFGPGTRLTVL.

The chain uses TRBV6-5 and TRBJ2-2; possible D gene TRBD2, 6 bases. V lost 4 bases and J 7 bases, leaving 13 bases between the germline ends. The CDR3 spans 14 residues. Germline assignment: CDR1 MNHEY and CDR2 SVGAGI. CDR3 bases: TGTGCCAGCAGTTCGGGACTGTTATTCGGGGAGCTGTTTTTT. Its protein product is CASSSGLLFGELFF.

V and J are TRBV4-1 and TRBJ1-4; D is undetermined. This CDR3 comprises 14 residues. V was shortened by 1 base and J by 14 bases, with 17 bases between the two germline ends. The germline V gene encodes CDR1 MGHRA and CDR2 YSYEKL. CDR3 protein: CASSQGRDVPRLFF. The CDR3 region has the DNA TGCGCCAGCAGCCAAGGCCGTGATGTGCCCAGGCTGTTTTTT.

The chain's CDR3 is CASSARGRSTGELFF. CDR3 sequence (DNA): TGTGCCAGCAGCGCCCGGGGCAGGTCCACCGGGGAGCTGTTTTTT. The chain carries TRBV9 and TRBJ2-2; either TRBD1 or TRBD2 may fit D (5 bases each). CDR1 and CDR2 (germline): SGDLS, YYNGEE. V was clipped by 3 bases and J by 4 bases, with 13 bases between them. This CDR3 is built from 15 residues.

This clone was seen a handful of times. The rearrangement joins TRBV10-3 to TRBJ1-1; D is undetermined. Looked up from germline, CDR1 is ENHRY and CDR2 is SYGVKD. V was pared by 6 bases and J by 7 bases, with 9 bases between. The CDR3 length is 11 residues. This chain's CDR3 is CAIRFGNEAFF. The CDR3, as DNA: TGTGCCATCAGGTTCGGTAATGAAGCTTTCTTT.

The V call is TRBV19, the J call TRBJ1-4, with TRBD1 matching over 7 bases. V shed 3 bases, J shed 8 bases, and the junction held 18 bases outside the gene matches. The CDR3 totals 18 residues. Germline CDR1 and CDR2: LNHDA and SQIVND (reference sequence). In nucleotides, the CDR3 is TGTGCCAGTAGTATCCGCCCGCCCTCCGCAGGGGGATTCGAAAAACTGTTTTTT. Protein product: CASSIRPPSAGGFEKLFF.

V and J are TRBV27 and TRBJ2-1; D may correspond to TRBD1 or TRBD2 (5 bases each). Trimming stripped 5 bases from V and 0 bases from J, with 14 bases between. Looked up from germline, CDR1 is MNHEY and CDR2 is SMNVEV (reference sequence). The CDR3 has 16 residues. The CDR3 sequence is CASSVRDGYSYNEQFF. The DNA of the CDR3 is TGTGCCAGCAGTGTAAGGGACGGCTACTCCTACAATGAGCAGTTCTTC.

The gene calls are TRBV6-1 and TRBJ2-7; TRBD2 matches at 12 bases. The V gene end was trimmed by 4 bases and the J gene end by 3 bases; junction bases not matched to a gene: 13. The CDR3 is 18 amino acids. The germline gives CDR1 MNHNS, CDR2 SASEGT. CDR3 sequence (DNA): TGTGCCAGCAGTGTAAGACTAGCGGGAGAGGGGAAGTTCTACGAGCAGTACTTC. It specifies CASSVRLAGEGKFYEQYF.

With respect to this clone: In the same sample, other DNA sequences code for this CDR3. The V call is TRBV28, the J call TRBJ2-7; TRBD1 aligns across 10 bases. CDR1 and CDR2 from the germline V gene are MDHEN and SYDVKM. The V gene end was trimmed by 5 bases and the J gene end by 3 bases; junction bases not matched to a gene: 4. This CDR3 region has 14 residues. CDR3 residues: CASSPRTGGYEQYF. The CDR3 DNA reads TGTGCCAGCAGTCCTCGGACAGGGGGCTACGAGCAGTACTTC.

The chain uses TRBV7-9 and TRBJ2-3, with TRBD2 matching over 9 bases. Germline-derived CDR1 and CDR2 are SEHNR and FQNEAQ (reference sequence). CDR3 length equals 17 residues. Trimming at V came to 5 bases and at J to 2 bases, leaving 11 bases not matched to a gene. CDR3 bases: TGTGCCAGCAGCCCAGCAAACCTAGCGGGATACACAGATACGCAGTATTTT. This sequence encodes CASSPANLAGYTDTQYF. The whole variable domain, filled in from reference TRBV7-9 and TRBJ2-3, reads DTGVSQNPRHKITKRGQNVTFRCDPISEHNRLYWYRQTLGQGPEFLTYFQNEAQLEKSRLLSDRFSAERPKGSFSTLEIQRTEQGDSAMYLCASSPANLAGYTDTQYFGPGTRLTVL.

The chain has TRBV27 and TRBJ2-2, with D possibly TRBD2 on 5 matching bases. Per the germline V gene, CDR1 is MNHEY and CDR2 is SMNVEV (reference sequence). The CDR3 consists of 15 residues. V was trimmed by 6 bases and J by 6 bases, leaving 17 bases between them. The CDR3 nucleotides read TGTGCCAGCAGATCGAGGGTCTTAGGCTCCGGGGAGCTGTTTTTT. This codes for CASRSRVLGSGELFF.

The chain joins TRBV25-1 to TRBJ2-1; 8 nucleotides align to TRBD2. Germline loops: CDR1 MGHDK, CDR2 SYGVNS. The ends lost 5 bases at V and 2 bases at J; junction bases unmatched: 11. This CDR3 comprises 17 residues. The CDR3 reads CASSPRRGGGPYNEQFF. The CDR3 coding sequence is TGTGCCAGCAGTCCACGTCGGGGGGGAGGGCCCTACAATGAGCAGTTCTTC.

The rearrangement joins TRBV7-9 to TRBJ2-7, with 8 nucleotides matching TRBD2. J lost 2 bases, V lost 5 bases, and 5 bases had no gene match. CDR1 is SEHNR and CDR2 is FQNEAQ in the germline V gene (reference sequence). The CDR3 is 14 residues long. The CDR3 sequence is CASSPGGGPYEQYF. The CDR3 coding sequence is TGTGCCAGCAGCCCCGGGGGGGGTCCCTACGAGCAGTACTTC.